Given below is one TCR beta chain in context. Its specificity is unknown. Produced via immunoSEQ multiplex PCR; TCRdb's table is partial and in-frame only. This table holds some 21,000 clones, around two thirds found once. Before the COVID-19 pandemic, during about 2010-2018, CD4+ T cells were taken from unexposed donors. CD4+ T cells were isolated from the cells after 10 days of culture. As cell numbers allowed, unexposed-donor CD4+ T cells faced SARS-CoV-2 S/N and four cold-coronavirus spikes. This record belongs to a study of CD4 T cells in relation to SARS-CoV-2 and coronaviruses. Overall study: Negative control cultures got HIV-1 Nef peptides or no peptide.

The CDR3 runs to 15 residues. From germline, CDR1 is SGHRS and CDR2 YFSETQ. V was shortened by 3 bases and J by 4 bases, with 16 bases between the two germline ends. The chain uses TRBV5-1 and TRBJ1-2, with D maybe TRBD1 (5 bases). Sequenced: CD4+ T cells from PBMCs, cultured in vitro. This clonotype originated in a human donor in good health. CDR3 in DNA: TGCGCCAGCAGCTCCCGGGGCGCGCAAGGCTATGGCTACACCTTC. It is translated as CASSSRGAQGYGYTF.